Listed here are 8 T cell receptor beta chains from one sample, sequenced in a study of blood T cell repertoires in COVID-19. Clones were read by immunoSEQ multiplex PCR, and TCRdb kept only the in-frame ones, dropping some. This sample has 380,000 or so clones; 70% to 90% occur once, and the top ten carry roughly 0.97%. The sequencing input was PBMCs or T cells enriched from blood (not recorded which). Receptors were obtained from a woman between 25 and 40 years old with acute COVID-19.

The chain carries TRBV19 and TRBJ1-4; TRBD1 agrees at 9 bases. Losses at the gene ends were 10 bases for V and 10 bases for J; bases not matched to a gene: 10. The germline V gene encodes CDR1 LNHDA and CDR2 SQIVND (reference sequence). The CDR3 has 13 amino acids. This CDR3 reads CATFRQGVGKLFF. The CDR3 coding sequence is TGTGCCACCTTTCGACAGGGGGTGGGAAAACTGTTTTTT.

This chain uses TRBV4-1 with TRBJ2-2; D gene unclear. The CDR3 contains 17 residues. V lost 0 bases and J 1 base, leaving 12 bases between the germline ends. Germline-derived CDR1 and CDR2 are MGHRA and YSYEKL. CDR3 sequence reads: CASSQDFPLLNTGELFF. In DNA form, the CDR3 reads TGCGCCAGCAGCCAAGATTTCCCTCTGTTGAACACCGGGGAGCTGTTTTTT.

The rearrangement joins TRBV9 to TRBJ1-3, with 8 bases that match TRBD1. The CDR3 is made up of 17 amino acids. The germline gives CDR1 SGDLS, CDR2 YYNGEE. J lost 4 bases, V lost 3 bases, and 12 bases had no gene match. Here the CDR3 DNA reads TGTGCCAGCAGCGGACGACGGACAGGGTTGATCGGAAACACCATATATTTT. It yields the protein CASSGRRTGLIGNTIYF.

V usage is TRBV3-1 (or the pseudogene TRBV3-2) and J usage is TRBJ2-7; no clear D. The CDR3 extends over 15 amino acids. Trimming took 0 bases from V and 0 from J, leaving 9 bases between them. The germline CDR1 and CDR2 sequences are LGHDT and YNNKEL (reference sequence). The CDR3, as DNA: TGTGCCAGCAGCCAAGATCCAGGTAGCTCCTACGAGCAGTACTTC. It yields the protein CASSQDPGSSYEQYF.

The chain joins TRBV14 to TRBJ2-1, with 11 bases lining up with TRBD2. CDR1 and CDR2 (germline): SGHDN, FVKESK. The CDR3 is made up of 17 amino acids. The V segment lost 1 base and the J segment 1 base; nucleotides outside the gene matches: 3. CDR3 residues: CASSQVTSGGSYNEQFF. For the CDR3, the DNA is TGTGCCAGCAGCCAAGTCACTAGCGGGGGTTCCTACAATGAGCAGTTCTTC.

The rearrangement uses TRBV14 and TRBJ2-3; D possibly corresponds to TRBD2 (6 bases). V gave up 3 bases and J gave up 5 bases, with 27 bases separating them. The CDR3 runs 19 residues. CDR1 and CDR2 (germline): SGHDN, FVKESK. The DNA for the CDR3 is TGTGCCAGCAGCCATGGAGGATTTCTACGGGGGACCGTTCGAGATACGCAGTATTTT. Protein sequence: CASSHGGFLRGTVRDTQYF.

V gene TRBV10-3 combines with J gene TRBJ2-5; no reliable D call. CDR1 is ENHRY and CDR2 is SYGVKD in the germline V gene. V lost 8 bases and J 2 bases, leaving 9 bases between the germline ends. CDR3 length equals 12 residues. CDR3 coding DNA: TGTGCCATCGGCAGGCCACAAGAGACCCAGTACTTC. It encodes CAIGRPQETQYF.

The chain has TRBV6-5 and TRBJ1-6; D might be TRBD1 (6 bases). The CDR3 loop spans 16 amino acids. CDR1 is MNHEY and CDR2 is SVGAGI in the germline V gene. V was cut by 0 bases and J by 9 bases, with 15 bases left in between. The chain's CDR3 is CASSYSRRGGSSPLHF. The DNA for the CDR3 is TGTGCCAGCAGTTACTCGAGGAGGGGGGGTAGTTCACCCCTCCACTTT.